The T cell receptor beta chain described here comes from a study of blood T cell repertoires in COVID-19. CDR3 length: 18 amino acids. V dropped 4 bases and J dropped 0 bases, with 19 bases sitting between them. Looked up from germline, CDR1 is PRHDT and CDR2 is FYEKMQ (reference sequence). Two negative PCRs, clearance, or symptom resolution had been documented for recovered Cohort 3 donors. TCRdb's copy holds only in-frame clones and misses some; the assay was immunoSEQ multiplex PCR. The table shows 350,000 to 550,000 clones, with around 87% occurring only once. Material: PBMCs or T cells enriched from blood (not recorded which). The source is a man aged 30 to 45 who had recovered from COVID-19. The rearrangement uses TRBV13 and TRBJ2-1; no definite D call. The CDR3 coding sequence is TGTGCCAGCAGCTCACCCCATGGGCGCCCAAGCTCCTACAATGAGCAGTTCTTC. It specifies CASSSPHGRPSSYNEQFF.